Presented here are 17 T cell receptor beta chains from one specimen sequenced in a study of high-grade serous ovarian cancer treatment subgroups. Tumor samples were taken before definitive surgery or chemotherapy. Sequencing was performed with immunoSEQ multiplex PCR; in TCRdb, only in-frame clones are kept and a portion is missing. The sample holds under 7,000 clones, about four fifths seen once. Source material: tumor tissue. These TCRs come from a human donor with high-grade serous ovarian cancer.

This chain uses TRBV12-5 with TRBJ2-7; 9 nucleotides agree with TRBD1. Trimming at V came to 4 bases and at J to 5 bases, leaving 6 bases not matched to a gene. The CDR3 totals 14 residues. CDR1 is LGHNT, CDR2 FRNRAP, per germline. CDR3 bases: TGTGCTAGTGGTTCAGGGACAGGGAAGGACGAGCAGTACTTC. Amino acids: CASGSGTGKDEQYF. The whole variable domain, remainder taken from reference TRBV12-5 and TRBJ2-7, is DARVTQTPRHKVTEMGQEVTMRCQPILGHNTVFWYRQTMMQGLELLAYFRNRAPLDDSGMPKDRFSAEMPDATLATLKIQPSEPRDSAVYFCASGSGTGKDEQYFGPGTRLTVT.

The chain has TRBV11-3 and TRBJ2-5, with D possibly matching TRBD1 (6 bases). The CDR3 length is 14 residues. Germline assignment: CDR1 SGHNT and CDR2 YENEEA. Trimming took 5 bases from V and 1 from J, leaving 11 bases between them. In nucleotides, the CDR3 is TGTGCCAGCAGCCCCCGGGACACCCAAGAGACCCAGTACTTC. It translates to CASSPRDTQETQYF.

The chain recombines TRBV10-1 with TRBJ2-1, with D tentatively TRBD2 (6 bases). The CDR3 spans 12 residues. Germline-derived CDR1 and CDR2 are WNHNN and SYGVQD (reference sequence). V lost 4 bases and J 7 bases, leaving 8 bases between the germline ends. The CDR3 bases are TGCGCCAGCAGTGGGGCGGGGAATGAGCAGTTCTTC. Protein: CASSGAGNEQFF.

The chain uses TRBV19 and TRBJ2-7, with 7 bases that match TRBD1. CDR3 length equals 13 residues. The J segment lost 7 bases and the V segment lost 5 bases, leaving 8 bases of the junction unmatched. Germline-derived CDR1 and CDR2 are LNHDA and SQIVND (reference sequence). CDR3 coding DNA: TGTGCCAGTAGTGGGACAGAACCTGAGGAGCAGTACTTC. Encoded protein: CASSGTEPEEQYF.

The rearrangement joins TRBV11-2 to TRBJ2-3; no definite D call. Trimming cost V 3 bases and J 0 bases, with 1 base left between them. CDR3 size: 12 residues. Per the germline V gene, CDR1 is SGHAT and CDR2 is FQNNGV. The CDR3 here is CASSLSTDTQYF. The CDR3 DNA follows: TGTGCCAGCAGCTTGAGCACAGATACGCAGTATTTT.

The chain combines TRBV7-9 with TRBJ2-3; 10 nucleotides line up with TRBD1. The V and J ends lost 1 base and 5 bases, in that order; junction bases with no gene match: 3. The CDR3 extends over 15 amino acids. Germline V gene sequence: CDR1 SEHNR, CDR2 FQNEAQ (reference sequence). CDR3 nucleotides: TGTGCCAGCAGCTTAGGGGACAGGGGAGTAGATACGCAGTATTTT. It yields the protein CASSLGDRGVDTQYF.

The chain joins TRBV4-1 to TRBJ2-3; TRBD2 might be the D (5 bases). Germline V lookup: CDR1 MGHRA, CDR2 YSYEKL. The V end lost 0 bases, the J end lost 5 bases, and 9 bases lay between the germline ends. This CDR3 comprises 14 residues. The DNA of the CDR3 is TGCGCCAGCAGCCAAGATGTAACTAGAGATACGCAGTATTTT. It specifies CASSQDVTRDTQYF.

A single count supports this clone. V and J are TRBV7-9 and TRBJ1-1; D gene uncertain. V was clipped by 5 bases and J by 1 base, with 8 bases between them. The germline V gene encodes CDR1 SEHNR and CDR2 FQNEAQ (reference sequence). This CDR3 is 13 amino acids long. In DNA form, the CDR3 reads TGTGCCAGCAGCGCCGACTCGAACACTGAAGCTTTCTTT. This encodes CASSADSNTEAFF.

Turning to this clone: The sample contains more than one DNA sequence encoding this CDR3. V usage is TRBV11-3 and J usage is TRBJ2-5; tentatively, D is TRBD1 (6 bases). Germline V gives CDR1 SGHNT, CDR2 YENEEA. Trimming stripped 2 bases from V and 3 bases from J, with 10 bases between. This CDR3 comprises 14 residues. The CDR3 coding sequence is TGTGCCAGCAGCTTAAGGGACAAAGAAGAGACCCAGTACTTC. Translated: CASSLRDKEETQYF.

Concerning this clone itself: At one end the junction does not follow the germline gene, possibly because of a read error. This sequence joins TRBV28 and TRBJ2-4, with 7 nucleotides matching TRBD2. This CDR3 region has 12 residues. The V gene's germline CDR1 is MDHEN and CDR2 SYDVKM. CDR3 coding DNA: TGTGCCAGCAGTTTAGGGGGGGTGCCTCTACGCTTC. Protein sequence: CASSLGGVPLRF.

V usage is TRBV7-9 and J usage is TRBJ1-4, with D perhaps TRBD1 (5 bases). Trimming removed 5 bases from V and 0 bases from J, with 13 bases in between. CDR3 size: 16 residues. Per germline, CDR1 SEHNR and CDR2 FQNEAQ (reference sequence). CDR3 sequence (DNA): TGTGCCAGCAGCGATGGGGGGGGATCAACTAATGAAAAACTGTTTTTT. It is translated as CASSDGGGSTNEKLFF.

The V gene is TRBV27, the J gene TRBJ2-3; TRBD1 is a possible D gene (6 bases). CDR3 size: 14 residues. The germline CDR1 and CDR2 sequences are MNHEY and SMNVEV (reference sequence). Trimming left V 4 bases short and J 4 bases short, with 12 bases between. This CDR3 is CASSSYRDPDTQYF. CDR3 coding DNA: TGTGCCAGCAGTTCCTACAGGGACCCAGATACGCAGTATTTT.

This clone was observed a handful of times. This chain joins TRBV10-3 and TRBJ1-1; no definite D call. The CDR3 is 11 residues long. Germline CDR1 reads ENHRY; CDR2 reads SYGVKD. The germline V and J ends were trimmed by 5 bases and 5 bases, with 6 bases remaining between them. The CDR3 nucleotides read TGTGCCATCAGTATGGGGACTGAAGCTTTCTTT. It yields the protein CAISMGTEAFF.

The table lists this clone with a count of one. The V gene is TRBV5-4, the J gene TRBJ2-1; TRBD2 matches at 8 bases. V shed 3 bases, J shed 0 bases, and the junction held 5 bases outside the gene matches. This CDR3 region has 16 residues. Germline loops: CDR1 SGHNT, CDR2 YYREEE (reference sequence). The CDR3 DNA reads TGTGCCAGCAGCTCTCTAGCGGGTTACTCCTACAATGAGCAGTTCTTC. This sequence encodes CASSSLAGYSYNEQFF.

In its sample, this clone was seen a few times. The CDR3 region has the DNA TGCGCCAGCAGGTGGACGAGGAACACTGAAGCTTTCTTT. It is translated as CASRWTRNTEAFF. This sequence joins TRBV5-1 and TRBJ1-1; the D is unclear. Trimming pared 5 bases from V and 1 base from J, leaving 9 bases between. From germline, CDR1 is SGHRS and CDR2 YFSETQ. The CDR3 contains 13 residues.

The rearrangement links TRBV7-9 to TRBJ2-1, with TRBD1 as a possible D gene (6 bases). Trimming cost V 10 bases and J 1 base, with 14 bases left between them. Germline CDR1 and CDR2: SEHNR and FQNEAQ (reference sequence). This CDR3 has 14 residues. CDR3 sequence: CATQIGGSYNEQFF. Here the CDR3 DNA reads TGTGCCACCCAAATAGGGGGTTCCTACAATGAGCAGTTCTTC.

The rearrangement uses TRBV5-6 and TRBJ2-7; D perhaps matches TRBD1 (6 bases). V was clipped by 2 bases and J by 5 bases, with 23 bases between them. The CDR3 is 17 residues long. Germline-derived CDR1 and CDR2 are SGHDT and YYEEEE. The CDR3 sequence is CASSLLPGQRGVDEQYF. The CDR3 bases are TGTGCCAGCAGCTTACTCCCCGGACAGAGAGGGGTTGACGAGCAGTACTTC.